The T cell receptor (beta chain) described here comes from a study of control samples from healthy donors and cancer patients. In its sample, this clone was seen once. The CDR3 has 15 amino acids. CDR1 and CDR2 from the germline V gene are SGHTA and FQGTGA. J lost 6 bases, V lost 3 bases, and 6 bases had no gene match. The protocol was immunoSEQ multiplex PCR, while the TCRdb copy is restricted to in-frame clones and leaves out a portion. The repertoire holds roughly 120,000 clones, with 75% to 95% as singletons. V gene TRBV7-3 combines with J gene TRBJ2-1, with 9 positions matching TRBD1. The receptor was isolated from a human donor in good health. The donor label of this sample is uncertain. Specimen: blood. Here the CDR3 DNA reads TGTGCCAGCAGCTTCGCCGGGGGACAGGGCAATGAGCAGTTCTTC. Amino acids: CASSFAGGQGNEQFF.